This TCR beta chain was profiled in a study of Ad26.COV2.S vaccination and SARS-CoV-2 variants. At the level of the study: Intramuscular Ad26.COV2.S doses were given once or twice, 56 days apart. Study outcomes and limitations: Using TCR breadth and depth analyses may have led to underestimated total T cell responses.

Treatment indicated: over 15 received Ad26.COV2.S at low or high dose, single or two shots; 5 received placebo; per-sample allocation not given. Sampling was done on day 63 after the first vaccine or placebo injection. Wuhan-strain spike was delivered by a replication-incompetent Ad26 vector. Germline assignment: CDR1 MNHNS and CDR2 SASEGT. The CDR3 runs to 15 residues. Trimming stripped 1 base from V and 2 bases from J, with 9 bases between. Comment on this clone: Its antigen is currently unknown.

Profiling relied on immunoSEQ multiplex PCR, and the TCRdb table lists in-frame clones only, not all of them. The data show 380,000 or so clones, about 89% seen once. V gene TRBV6-1 combines with J gene TRBJ1-5; D not certain. The sample in question was peripheral blood, obtained in a trial of Ad26.COV2.S vaccine versus placebo. This sequence was found in a person between 18 and 59 years old who received the Ad26.COV2.S COVID-19 vaccine or a placebo. CDR3 residues: CASSEGRVGNQPQHF. As DNA, the CDR3 is TGTGCCAGCAGTGAAGGGAGGGTTGGCAATCAGCCCCAGCATTTT.